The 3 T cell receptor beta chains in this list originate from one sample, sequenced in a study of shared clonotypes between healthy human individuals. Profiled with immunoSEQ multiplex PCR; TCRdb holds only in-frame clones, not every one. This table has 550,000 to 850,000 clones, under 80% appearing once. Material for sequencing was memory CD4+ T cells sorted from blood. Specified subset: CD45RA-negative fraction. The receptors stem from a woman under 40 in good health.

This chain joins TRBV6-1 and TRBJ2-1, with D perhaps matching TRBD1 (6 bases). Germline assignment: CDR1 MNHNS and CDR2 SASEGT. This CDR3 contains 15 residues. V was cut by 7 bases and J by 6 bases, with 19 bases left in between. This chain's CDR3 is CASTNSIQGTNEQFF. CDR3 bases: TGTGCCAGCACTAACTCAATTCAGGGGACCAATGAGCAGTTCTTC.

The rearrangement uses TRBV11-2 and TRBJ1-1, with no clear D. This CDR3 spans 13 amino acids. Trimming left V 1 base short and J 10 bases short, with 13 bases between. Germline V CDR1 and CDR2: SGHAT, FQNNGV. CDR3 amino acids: CASSLVTGGGAFF. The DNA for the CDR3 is TGTGCCAGCAGCTTAGTTACCGGCGGTGGAGCTTTCTTT.

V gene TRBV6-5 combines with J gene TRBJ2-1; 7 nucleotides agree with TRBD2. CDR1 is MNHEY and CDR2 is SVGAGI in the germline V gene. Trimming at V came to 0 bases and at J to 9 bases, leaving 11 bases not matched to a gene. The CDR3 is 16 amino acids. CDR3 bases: TGTGCCAGCAGTTACTCGACGGCGGGAGTTAGATTTGAGCAGTTCTTC. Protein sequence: CASSYSTAGVRFEQFF.